One and the same sample provided the 13 T cell receptor beta chains below, sequenced in a study of blood T cell repertoires in COVID-19. This table comes from immunoSEQ multiplex PCR, and its TCRdb copy is limited to in-frame clones, with some not included. There are some 72,000 clones in the sample; roughly 86% occur only once, and approximately 5% lies in the top ten. Material for sequencing was peripheral blood. The receptors were gathered from a man in his fifties with active or convalescent COVID-19.

This clone was seen a handful of times. The chain is built from TRBV18 and TRBJ1-6; TRBD1 aligns across 7 bases. Germline CDR1 and CDR2: KGHSH and LQKENI. The CDR3 is 15 amino acids. V lost 0 bases and J lost 8; bases outside the gene matches: 4. CDR3: CASSPPNRGDSPLHF. The CDR3 DNA sequence: TGTGCCAGCTCACCACCGAACAGGGGTGATTCACCCCTCCACTTT.

CDR3 sequence (DNA): TGTGCCAGCAAAGGGGGAGTTTCACCCCTCCACTTT. Protein: CASKGGVSPLHF. The rearrangement links TRBV12-3 or TRBV12-4 to TRBJ1-6; D is perhaps TRBD1 (6 bases). This CDR3 comprises 12 residues. Trimming stripped 7 bases from V and 9 bases from J, with 10 bases between.

This clone was seen once. The rearrangement joins TRBV30 to TRBJ2-3; 8 positions match TRBD2. Looked up from germline, CDR1 is GTSNPN and CDR2 is SVGIG (reference sequence). The CDR3 is 15 amino acids. Unmatched junction bases numbered 6, after V lost 3 bases and J lost 1 base. The CDR3 loop is CAWSSLSGGTDTQYF. For the CDR3, the DNA is TGTGCCTGGAGCTCCCTTAGCGGGGGCACAGATACGCAGTATTTT.

Only a few counts were recorded for this clone. The rearrangement uses TRBV7-2 and TRBJ2-7, with TRBD2 identical over 7 bases. Trimming removed 6 bases from V and 5 bases from J; junction bases left unmatched: 10. Germline V lookup: CDR1 SGHTA, CDR2 FQGNSA. The CDR3 length is 14 residues. The CDR3 bases are TGTGCCAGCAGTACCTATCGGGGGGTTGACGAGCAGTACTTC. Its protein product is CASSTYRGVDEQYF.

This clone has only one observation. The genes are TRBV18 and TRBJ2-2; TRBD1 might be the D (5 bases). Germline V gives CDR1 KGHSH, CDR2 LQKENI. The CDR3 has 14 residues. Trimming removed 3 bases at V and 5 bases at J, with 10 bases between. The CDR3 is CASSPSGQTGELFF. CDR3 DNA sequence: TGTGCCAGCTCACCTTCAGGGCAAACCGGGGAGCTGTTTTTT.

V gene TRBV7-2 combines with J gene TRBJ2-7; 8 bases are a match to TRBD2. The CDR3 runs to 14 residues. The ends lost 4 bases at V and 0 bases at J; junction bases unmatched: 2. The germline gives CDR1 SGHTA, CDR2 FQGNSA. The CDR3 coding sequence is TGTGCCAGCAGCTCGGGGGGGACCTCCTACGAGCAGTACTTC. Amino acids: CASSSGGTSYEQYF.

V gene TRBV18 combines with J gene TRBJ1-2; 7 nucleotides align to TRBD1. V dropped 2 bases and J dropped 0; count of bases not matched to a gene: 15. The germline V gene has CDR1 KGHSH and CDR2 LQKENI. This CDR3 has 19 amino acids. The CDR3 spells CASSPLGQIQHFANYGYTF. The CDR3 DNA reads TGTGCCAGCTCACCATTGGGACAGATCCAACACTTCGCTAACTATGGCTACACCTTC.

The rearrangement links TRBV6-5 to TRBJ1-1; D remains ambiguous. Between the trimmed V and J ends, which lost 2 bases and 1 base, there was a span of 8 bases. The germline CDR1 and CDR2 sequences are MNHEY and SVGAGI. The CDR3 sequence is 14 residues long. The CDR3 coding sequence is TGTGCCAGCAGTTACGTATCAGGGAACACTGAAGCTTTCTTT. As protein: CASSYVSGNTEAFF.

The rearrangement joins TRBV2 to TRBJ1-6; 11 bases agree with TRBD1. V trimming: 4 bases; J trimming: 6 bases; junction bases outside the gene matches: 5. CDR1 and CDR2 (germline): SNHLY, FYNNEI. This CDR3 contains 16 residues. CDR3 sequence (DNA): TGTGCCAGCAGTGCCCTTGGGACAGGGGGTAATTCACCCCTCCACTTT. It translates to CASSALGTGGNSPLHF. The entire variable domain, with the rest obtained from reference TRBV2 and TRBJ1-6, is as follows: EPEVTQTPSHQVTQMGQEVILRCVPISNHLYFYWYRQILGQKVEFLVSFYNNEISEKSEIFDDQFSVERPDGSNFTLKIRSTKLEDSAMYFCASSALGTGGNSPLHFGNGTRLTVT.

V gene TRBV5-1 combines with J gene TRBJ1-4; D might be TRBD1 (6 bases). The CDR3 extends over 16 amino acids. Looked up from germline, CDR1 is SGHRS and CDR2 is YFSETQ. V was shortened by 1 base and J by 4 bases, with 14 bases between the two germline ends. For the CDR3, the DNA is TGCGCCAGCAGCTTGCAAGGGGGACACCTTAATGAAAAACTGTTTTTT. It translates to CASSLQGGHLNEKLFF.

This clone was detected ten times or more. This chain links TRBV4-1 with TRBJ1-3, with 10 bases lining up with TRBD1. CDR1 and CDR2 (germline): MGHRA, YSYEKL. Trimming cost V 1 base and J 1 base; bases outside gene matches: 4. This CDR3 spans 17 amino acids. The CDR3 DNA reads as TGCGCCAGCAGCCAAGTACTGGACAGGGGGTCTGGAAACACCATATATTTT. Translating gives CASSQVLDRGSGNTIYF.

The rearrangement uses TRBV7-2 and TRBJ2-3; 10 nucleotides align to TRBD2. The V gene end was trimmed by 0 bases and the J gene end by 7 bases; junction bases not matched to a gene: 7. CDR3 size: 16 residues. Germline CDR1 and CDR2: SGHTA and FQGNSA. The CDR3 nucleotides read TGTGCCAGCAGCTTAGCGGTGACTAGCGGGTTGAATACGCAGTATTTT. Translating gives CASSLAVTSGLNTQYF.

This clone was picked up one time. The rearrangement joins TRBV5-1 to TRBJ1-2; the match to TRBD1 covers 9 bases. Per the germline V gene, CDR1 is SGHRS and CDR2 is YFSETQ. The CDR3 covers 15 residues. V lost 4 bases and J lost 4; bases outside the gene matches: 8. The CDR3 protein is CASSQGQGLFYGYTF. CDR3 DNA sequence: TGCGCCAGCAGCCAAGGACAGGGGCTATTCTATGGCTACACCTTC.